One and the same sample provided the 3 T cell receptor beta chains below, sequenced in a study of blood T cell repertoires in COVID-19. Here immunoSEQ multiplex PCR was the method, and the copy in TCRdb shows in-frame clones only, minus some. The sample lists over 250,000 clones, 70% to 90% occurring once. Sequencing input: peripheral blood. All receptors derive from a man aged 50 or older with active or convalescent COVID-19.

The chain carries TRBV3-1 (or the pseudogene TRBV3-2) and TRBJ2-2; 10 bases match TRBD1. V lost 3 bases, J lost 2 bases, and 6 bases stayed unmatched. The germline V gene encodes CDR1 LGHDT and CDR2 YNNKEL (reference sequence). The CDR3 extends over 17 amino acids. DNA of the CDR3: TGTGCCAGCAGCCAGCCAGGGACAGGGGACAACACCGGGGAGCTGTTTTTT. Protein product: CASSQPGTGDNTGELFF.

The count of this clone is one. The rearrangement links TRBV11-2 to TRBJ2-3; TRBD2 aligns across 10 bases. There are 15 residues in the CDR3. CDR1 and CDR2 from the germline V gene are SGHAT and FQNNGV. Unmatched junction bases numbered 4, after V lost 4 bases and J lost 3 bases. The CDR3 is CASSWTSGLTDTQYF. For the CDR3, the DNA is TGTGCCAGCAGCTGGACTAGCGGACTTACAGATACGCAGTATTTT.

This chain connects TRBV5-1 to TRBJ2-2; TRBD1 aligns across 7 bases. The trim removed 0 bases at V and 4 bases at J, leaving 3 bases unmatched. The CDR3 sequence is 15 residues long. CDR1 is SGHRS, CDR2 YFSETQ, per germline. CDR3 sequence: CASSLGQGGTGELFF. The CDR3 nucleotides are TGCGCCAGCAGCTTGGGACAGGGCGGCACCGGGGAGCTGTTTTTT.